This T cell receptor (beta chain) stems from a study of T-cell memory formation after mild COVID-19. Study context: In these data, TCR clusters were largely donor specific. Whole-study findings and limits: Mainly CM and EM harbored the contracting CD4+ clones; mainly EMRA harbored the CD8+ ones. Several responding clones turned up in pre-infection memory, indicating that cross-reactive memory may have taken part.

The CDR3 spans 14 residues. Germline V gives CDR1 SGHTA, CDR2 FQGTGA. Trimming removed 5 bases at V and 2 bases at J, with 9 bases between. TCRdb processed the 5' RACE reads anew with MiXCR; each CDR3 protein has one entry. The sample carries about 130,000 distinct CDR3 sequences, about a sixth recorded once. About this clonotype itself: Its cognate antigen is unknown.

This clonotype originated in a man between 18 and 29 years old who had mild COVID-19 (a few samples of this study predate the infection). Cell type and time point are not known. This chain uses TRBV7-3 with TRBJ2-2; D gene uncertain. Sequencing was performed on PBMCs or a T cell subset sorted from them (not recorded which). For the CDR3, the DNA is TGTGCCAGCAGCCCATCGGGTAACACCGGGGAGCTGTTTTTT. Translating gives CASSPSGNTGELFF.